These 16 T cell receptor beta chains were all obtained from the same sample, sequenced in a study of T cell responses to AZD1222 COVID-19 vaccine. Data came from immunoSEQ multiplex PCR; TCRdb stores just in-frame clones and leaves some out. This sample has more than 150,000 clones; around nine tenths occur once, and the top ten carry about 1.6%. The input for sequencing was peripheral blood, taken 28 days after the second AZD1222 dose. All receptors derive from an adult who received the AZD1222 COVID-19 vaccine.

This clone has a handful of counts. CDR3 protein: CASSQEVWSYEQYF. The CDR3 DNA is TGTGCCAGCAGCCAAGAGGTGTGGAGCTACGAGCAGTACTTC. The chain combines TRBV3-1 (or the pseudogene TRBV3-2) with TRBJ2-7, with unresolved D. Germline V gene sequence: CDR1 LGHDT, CDR2 YNNKEL (reference sequence). Trimming pared 0 bases from V and 3 bases from J, leaving 9 bases between. The CDR3 consists of 14 residues.

The chain employs TRBV19 and TRBJ2-2; TRBD2 matches 7 bases. V was pared by 7 bases and J by 6 bases, with 11 bases of the junction left unmatched. CDR3 length: 15 amino acids. Germline lookup yields CDR1 LNHDA and CDR2 SQIVND (reference sequence). The CDR3 bases are TGTGCCAGTAAGATAGGACTAGAGATTGCCGGGGAGCTGTTTTTT. Encoded protein: CASKIGLEIAGELFF.

The chain combines TRBV30 with TRBJ2-1; 13 bases map to TRBD2. Germline CDR1 is GTSNPN and CDR2 is SVGIG (reference sequence). The CDR3 consists of 15 residues. The V segment lost 0 bases and the J segment 6 bases; nucleotides outside the gene matches: 2. CDR3 DNA: TGTGCCTGGAGTGTAGGGACTAGCGGGACCAATGAGCAGTTCTTC. The encoded protein is CAWSVGTSGTNEQFF. Full variable domain (rest looked up from reference TRBV30 and TRBJ2-1): SQTIHQWPATLVQPVGSPLSLECTVEGTSNPNLYWYRQAAGRGLQLLFYSVGIGQISSEVPQNLSASRPQDRQFILSSKKLLLSDSGFYLCAWSVGTSGTNEQFFGPGTRLTVL.

J is TRBJ2-7 and V is TRBV9, with TRBD2 matching over 7 bases. CDR1 is SGDLS and CDR2 is YYNGEE in the germline V gene. J was trimmed by 4 bases and V by 0 bases; bases with no gene match: 13. The CDR3 runs to 17 residues. The CDR3 nucleotides read TGTGCCAGCAGCGTAGGGGAGGGGTGGACACCTAGTTACGAGCAGTACTTC. This sequence encodes CASSVGEGWTPSYEQYF.

This clone was seen once. The chain links TRBV27 to TRBJ2-5; 7 bases map to TRBD1. The V gene's germline CDR1 is MNHEY and CDR2 SMNVEV (reference sequence). The CDR3 runs 13 residues. V dropped 6 bases and J dropped 2; count of bases not matched to a gene: 3. CDR3 in DNA: TGTGCCAGCAGGCGGACAGGACAAGAGACCCAGTACTTC. Encoded protein: CASRRTGQETQYF.

This chain links TRBV19 with TRBJ1-1, with a possible D match to TRBD1 (6 bases). Per the germline V gene, CDR1 is LNHDA and CDR2 is SQIVND (reference sequence). The V gene lost 5 bases and the J gene lost 5 bases, with 15 bases spanning the gap. The CDR3 is made up of 14 amino acids. The CDR3 coding sequence is TGTGCCAGTAGTCCGGGGGTAGGGGGAACTGAAGCTTTCTTT. This translates into CASSPGVGGTEAFF.

The chain couples TRBV6-4 to TRBJ1-1, with D unresolved. Germline V gene sequence: CDR1 MRHNA, CDR2 SNTAGT. The V and J ends lost 9 bases and 1 base respectively, with 12 bases between them. The CDR3 is 13 amino acids. Here the CDR3 reads CASRAAGNTEAFF. The CDR3 region has the DNA TGTGCCAGTAGGGCCGCGGGGAACACTGAAGCTTTCTTT.

The rearrangement uses TRBV27 and TRBJ2-1; tentatively, D is TRBD1 or TRBD2 (5 bases each). Germline CDR1 MNHEY, CDR2 SMNVEV (reference sequence). The CDR3 covers 13 residues. Between the trimmed V and J ends, which lost 5 bases and 12 bases, there was a span of 17 bases. In DNA, the CDR3 is TGTGCCAGCAGTCGAGCGGACACGAGTGGGCAGTTCTTC. Its protein product is CASSRADTSGQFF.

The chain uses TRBV6-1 and TRBJ2-7; 7 bases align to TRBD1. The CDR3 length is 16 residues. Germline V CDR1 and CDR2: MNHNS, SASEGT. V gave up 0 bases and J gave up 12 bases; unmatched junction bases: 17. The CDR3 coding sequence is TGTGCCAGCAGTGAAGCCGAGGACAGGATCAAAACCTCGGGGTACTTC. This translates into CASSEAEDRIKTSGYF.

The chain couples TRBV28 to TRBJ2-7; D is unclear. The CDR3 is 14 residues long. Germline CDR1 and CDR2: MDHEN and SYDVKM. The V end was cut by 4 bases, the J end by 1 base, with 11 bases between. CDR3 region: CASSSYTPSYEQYF. CDR3 nucleotides: TGTGCCAGCAGTTCATATACCCCTTCCTACGAGCAGTACTTC.

This clone showed up just once. The chain couples TRBV30 to TRBJ2-2, with D unclear. Trimming cost V 0 bases and J 6 bases, with 2 bases left between them. Germline V gene lookup returns CDR1 GTSNPN and CDR2 SVGIG (reference sequence). The CDR3 is 11 residues long. The CDR3 nucleotides are TGTGCCTGGAGTGTAGCCGGGGAGCTGTTTTTT. Encoded protein: CAWSVAGELFF. Full variable domain (rest looked up from reference TRBV30 and TRBJ2-2): SQTIHQWPATLVQPVGSPLSLECTVEGTSNPNLYWYRQAAGRGLQLLFYSVGIGQISSEVPQNLSASRPQDRQFILSSKKLLLSDSGFYLCAWSVAGELFFGEGSRLTVL.

CDR3 residues: CASSSSRDRGHIRTDTQYF. The CDR3 region has the DNA TGTGCCAGCAGCTCGTCCCGGGACAGGGGTCATATTCGCACAGATACGCAGTATTTT. This chain uses TRBV5-4 with TRBJ2-3; 10 bases are shared with TRBD1. The V segment lost 3 bases and the J segment 1 base; nucleotides outside the gene matches: 14. This CDR3 comprises 19 residues. CDR1 and CDR2 from the germline V gene are SGHNT and YYREEE (reference sequence).

The chain is built from TRBV5-6 and TRBJ1-1; the D is unclear. Trimming pared 0 bases from V and 2 bases from J, leaving 8 bases between. This CDR3 is 14 amino acids long. Germline CDR1 reads SGHDT; CDR2 reads YYEEEE. CDR3 sequence reads: CASSLVGSNTEAFF. Written as DNA, the CDR3 is TGTGCCAGCAGCTTGGTAGGGTCAAACACTGAAGCTTTCTTT.

V usage is TRBV12-5 and J usage is TRBJ1-3; D not certain. V was shortened by 3 bases and J by 2 bases, with 14 bases between the two germline ends. Germline V gene lookup returns CDR1 LGHNT and CDR2 FRNRAP. The CDR3 sequence is 16 residues long. The CDR3 nucleotides read TGTGCTAGTGGTTTCATACCCCGGCCGGCTGGAAACACCATATATTTT. It is translated as CASGFIPRPAGNTIYF.

The J gene is TRBJ1-2, the V gene TRBV13; 7 bases fit TRBD1. Losses at the gene ends were 6 bases for V and 8 bases for J; bases not matched to a gene: 15. Looked up from germline, CDR1 is PRHDT and CDR2 is FYEKMQ (reference sequence). The CDR3 runs to 15 residues. The CDR3 coding sequence is TGTGCCAGCAGTTTTATTGCCGGACAGGCCTACGGCTACACCTTC. Amino acid sequence: CASSFIAGQAYGYTF.

The J gene is TRBJ2-7, the V gene TRBV9; no definite D call. Germline V gene data show CDR1 as SGDLS and CDR2 as YYNGEE. Trimming pared 0 bases from V and 7 bases from J, leaving 11 bases between. The CDR3 is 13 residues long. This chain's CDR3 is CASSVGYPEEQYF. The DNA for the CDR3 is TGTGCCAGCAGCGTAGGGTACCCAGAGGAGCAGTACTTC.